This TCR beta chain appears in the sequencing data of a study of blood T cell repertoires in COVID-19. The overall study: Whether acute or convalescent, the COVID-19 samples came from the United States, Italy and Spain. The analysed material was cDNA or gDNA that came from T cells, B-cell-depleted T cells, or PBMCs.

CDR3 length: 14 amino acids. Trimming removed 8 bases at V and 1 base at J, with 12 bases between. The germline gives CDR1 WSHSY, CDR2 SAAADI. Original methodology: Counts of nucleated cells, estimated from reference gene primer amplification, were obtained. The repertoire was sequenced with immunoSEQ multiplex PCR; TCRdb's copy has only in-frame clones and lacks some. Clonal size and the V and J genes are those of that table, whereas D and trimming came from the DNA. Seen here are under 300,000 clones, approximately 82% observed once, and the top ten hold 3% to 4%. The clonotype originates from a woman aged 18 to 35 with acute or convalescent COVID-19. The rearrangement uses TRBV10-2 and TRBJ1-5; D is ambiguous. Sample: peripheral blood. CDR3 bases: TGCGCCAGCTGGCAGGCCTCAAGCAATCAGCCCCAGCATTTT. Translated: CASWQASSNQPQHF.